Listed below are T cell receptor beta chains from one sample, sequenced in a study of yellow fever vaccine responses in identical twins. TCRdb analysed the RT-PCR reads with MiXCR anew, one entry per CDR3 protein. Of about 950 distinct CDR3 sequences detected, under 90% appear once; the ten largest clones hold roughly 7.1%. This sample comprised T cells from blood (PBMCs), unsorted or a sorted subset (not recorded which), obtained before or after yellow fever vaccination (not recorded which). These receptor sequences come from a woman aged 18 to 35 who received the yellow fever vaccine. Each CDR3 is given with its conserved first and last residue. The order of the fields is clone size, J gene, D gene, V gene, CDR3 length, CDR3 DNA, CDR3 protein. D genes are given only for firm matches. Expanded clones get a size class; other rows say once, few or many, or leave the size out.

>NA|TRBJ2-1|TRBD2|TRBV4-3|15
TGCGCCAGCAGCCAAGGACTAGCGGACTACAATGAGCAGTTCTTC
CASSQGLADYNEQFF
>NA|TRBJ2-3|TRBD2|TRBV6-4|15
TGTGCCAGCAGTGTCTCAGCGGGAGGCCGGGATACGCAGTATTTT
CASSVSAGGRDTQYF
>few|TRBJ1-1|NA|TRBV11-1|13
TGTGCCAGCAGCTTATCCCTGAACACTGAAGCTTTCTTT
CASSLSLNTEAFF
>NA|TRBJ2-3|NA|TRBV6-5|13
TGTGCCAGCAGTTACGTGGGCTCAGATACGCAGTATTTT
CASSYVGSDTQYF
>NA|TRBJ2-7|TRBD2|TRBV11-3|14
TGTGCCAGCAGCCCCCCTAGCGGGAGGTACGAGCAGTACTTC
CASSPPSGRYEQYF
>NA|TRBJ2-2|TRBD2|TRBV4-2|17
TGTGCCAGCAGCCAAGATTCCGGGACTAGCGGGACCGGGGAGCTGTTTTTT
CASSQDSGTSGTGELFF
>NA|TRBJ2-1|NA|TRBV15|13
TGTGCCACCAGCAGAGATGGGGATGAAGAGCAGTTCTTC
CATSRDGDEEQFF
>NA|TRBJ1-1|NA|TRBV7-6|14
TGTGCCAGCAGCTTAGTCAGTACCGGCACTGAAGCTTTCTTT
CASSLVSTGTEAFF
>NA|TRBJ2-7|NA|TRBV4-1|16
TGCGCCAGCAGCCCGGGGGGGGGAGGGGGCACCTACGAGCAGTACTTC
CASSPGGGGGTYEQYF
>few|TRBJ1-3|NA|TRBV10-3|15
TGTGCCATCAGTGAAAAGGCCTCTGCTGGAAACACCATATATTTT
CAISEKASAGNTIYF
>NA|TRBJ1-3|NA|TRBV4-1|16
TGCGCCAGCAGCCAACCTGGACAGTTGATTGGAAACACCATATATTTT
CASSQPGQLIGNTIYF
>few|TRBJ2-1|TRBD2|TRBV11-1|16
TGTGCCAGCAGCTTTCTTGCGGGAGGCCCCTACAATGAGCAGTTCTTC
CASSFLAGGPYNEQFF
>NA|TRBJ2-5|TRBD1|TRBV15|14
TGTGCCACCAGCAGACAGACAGGGAAAGAGACCCAGTACTTC
CATSRQTGKETQYF
>NA|TRBJ2-2|TRBD1|TRBV5-1|14
TGCGCCAGCAGCTTTCAGGGGGACACCGGGGAGCTGTTTTTT
CASSFQGDTGELFF
>NA|TRBJ2-3|NA|TRBV28|13
TGTGCCAGCAGTTACGGGAGAACAGATACGCAGTATTTT
CASSYGRTDTQYF
>NA|TRBJ1-1|NA|TRBV4-1|16
TGCGCCAGCAGCCAAGCCCGCGGGCTAACCTTCACTGAAGCTTTCTTT
CASSQARGLTFTEAFF
>NA|TRBJ1-2|TRBD1|TRBV10-3|14
TGTGCCATCAGGCCGGACAGGGGAGGAAATGGCTACACCTTC
CAIRPDRGGNGYTF
>NA|TRBJ2-1|TRBD2|TRBV15|17
TGTGCCACCAGCAGAGAGGTTAGCGGGAGGGCGGGCCATGAGCAGTTCTTC
CATSREVSGRAGHEQFF
>NA|TRBJ1-3|TRBD1|TRBV10-3|15
TGTGCCATCAGTGACAGGGGGGCGTACGGAAACACCATATATTTT
CAISDRGAYGNTIYF
>NA|TRBJ1-6|NA|TRBV19|13
TGTGCCAGTAGTATACAGGGATCCTCACCCCTCCACTTT
CASSIQGSSPLHF
>few|TRBJ1-1|NA|TRBV10-3|15
TGTGCCATCAGTGAACGACAGAGGCTCGACACTGAAGCTTTCTTT
CAISERQRLDTEAFF
>NA|TRBJ2-1|NA|TRBV11-2|17
TGTGCCAGCAGCGGGATAGGGGGGAGACCCACCTACAATGAGCAGTTCTTC
CASSGIGGRPTYNEQFF
>NA|TRBJ1-1|NA|TRBV5-4|12
TGTGCCAGCAGCTTGAACGCGTTTAAGGCTTTCTTT
CASSLNAFKAFF
>few|TRBJ1-1|NA|TRBV5-4|17
TGTGCCAGCAGCTTGGTCGGGGTATGGGTGGGTCCCCCTTTAGGTTTCTTT
CASSLVGVWVGPPLGFF
>NA|TRBJ2-1|TRBD2|TRBV7-3|15
TGTGCCAGCAGCTCCAGCGGGAGCCCTTACAATGAGCAGTTCTTC
CASSSSGSPYNEQFF
>NA|TRBJ2-1|NA|TRBV2|14
TGTGCCAGCAGTGACAGTAGCTCCTACAATGAGCAGTTCTTC
CASSDSSSYNEQFF
>NA|TRBJ2-1|TRBD2|TRBV7-3|15
TGTGCCAGCAGCTTCATAGCGGGCTCCTACAATGAGCAGTTCTTC
CASSFIAGSYNEQFF